Each of the 24 T cell receptor beta chains below was sequenced from the same sample in a study of cytomegalovirus exposure and HLA in healthy donors. The PCR was carried out with 60 Vbeta primers and 13 Jbeta primers. Here immunoSEQ multiplex PCR was the method, and the copy in TCRdb shows in-frame clones only, minus some. The sample comprises more than 95,000 clones, about 84% of which are singletons, and 3.5% to 4.5% rests with the top ten. Sample: PBMCs. The receptor set was obtained from a man aged 18 to 30 in good health and CMV-seropositive.

J is TRBJ2-7 and V is TRBV30, with 7 nucleotides matching TRBD2. J lost 1 base, V lost 4 bases, and 7 bases had no gene match. CDR1 and CDR2 from the germline V gene are GTSNPN and SVGIG (reference sequence). This CDR3 comprises 14 residues. The CDR3 DNA is TGTGCCTGGACTGGGGGGGAAATATCCTACGAGCAGTACTTC. Residues: CAWTGGEISYEQYF.

This clone has just a few counts. The genes are TRBV7-9 and TRBJ1-1, with a possible D match to TRBD1 (5 bases). V was shortened by 5 bases and J by 5 bases, with 12 bases between the two germline ends. The CDR3 spans 13 residues. Per the germline V gene, CDR1 is SEHNR and CDR2 is FQNEAQ (reference sequence). The CDR3 nucleotides read TGTGCCAGCAGCCAGGGTGGTGGGACTGAAGCTTTCTTT. Its protein is CASSQGGGTEAFF.

CDR3 amino acids: CASSVGPGGSYEQYF. The CDR3 nucleotides read TGTGCCAGCAGCGTTGGCCCGGGGGGCTCCTACGAGCAGTACTTC. This chain uses TRBV9 with TRBJ2-7; 7 positions match TRBD2. Germline V gene data show CDR1 as SGDLS and CDR2 as YYNGEE. CDR3 length: 15 amino acids. V lost 2 bases to trimming and J lost 0 bases; unmatched junction nucleotides: 5.

This clone was counted only a few times. The V gene is TRBV6-5, the J gene TRBJ2-1, with 8 bases matching TRBD2. V gave up 5 bases and J gave up 1 base; unmatched junction bases: 1. CDR3 length: 14 amino acids. Germline-derived CDR1 and CDR2 are MNHEY and SVGAGI. The CDR3: CASSPGGSYNEQFF. DNA for the CDR3: TGTGCCAGCAGTCCGGGAGGGTCCTACAATGAGCAGTTCTTC.

V is TRBV7-6 and J is TRBJ2-1; 8 positions agree with TRBD2. V shed 1 base, J shed 5 bases, and the junction held 10 bases outside the gene matches. The length of the CDR3 is 17 residues. Germline CDR1 and CDR2: SGHVS and FNYEAQ. DNA of the CDR3: TGTGCCAGCAGCTTAGTCTCCGGGACTAGTCGCGACAATGAGCAGTTCTTC. It is translated as CASSLVSGTSRDNEQFF.

J is TRBJ2-2 and V is TRBV7-2, with D maybe TRBD2 (6 bases). This CDR3 contains 17 residues. The V gene lost 1 base and the J gene lost 7 bases, with 19 bases spanning the gap. The germline V gene has CDR1 SGHTA and CDR2 FQGNSA. CDR3 bases: TGTGCCAGCAGCTTAGGCGGCGGGATGTCGGTCCACGGGGAGCTGTTTTTT. Amino acids: CASSLGGGMSVHGELFF.

Written as DNA, the CDR3 is TGTGCCAGCAGTGAAGCGGTTGGAGTTGGCTACACCTTC. Translation gives CASSEAVGVGYTF. The rearrangement uses TRBV2 and TRBJ1-2; D uncertain. CDR1 is SNHLY, CDR2 FYNNEI, per germline. The CDR3 totals 13 residues. The V and J ends lost 0 bases and 7 bases respectively, with 9 bases between them.

The chain carries TRBV19 and TRBJ2-1; 7 nucleotides match TRBD2. The CDR3 sequence is 15 residues long. The V segment lost 7 bases and the J segment 4 bases; nucleotides outside the gene matches: 10. Germline CDR1 and CDR2: LNHDA and SQIVND (reference sequence). This CDR3 reads CASKISGGGYNEQFF. As DNA, the CDR3 is TGTGCCAGTAAAATTAGTGGGGGGGGATACAATGAGCAGTTCTTC.

The V call is TRBV6-1, the J call TRBJ2-1; TRBD2 might be the D (6 bases). Trimming removed 10 bases from V and 6 bases from J, with 13 bases in between. The CDR3 runs 12 residues. Germline V gene data show CDR1 as MNHNS and CDR2 as SASEGT. CDR3 loop: CAIGTPFNEQFF. The CDR3 DNA follows: TGTGCCATCGGGACTCCCTTCAATGAGCAGTTCTTC.

V usage is TRBV10-3 and J usage is TRBJ2-2; 13 bases map to TRBD2. Germline values: CDR1 ENHRY, CDR2 SYGVKD. CDR3 length equals 18 residues. V shed 4 bases and J 5 bases; nucleotides not matched to a gene: 10. Here the CDR3 reads CAISGTSGSMLGTGELFF. In DNA form, the CDR3 reads TGTGCCATCAGTGGGACTAGCGGGAGCATGTTGGGAACCGGGGAGCTGTTTTTT.

The CDR3 bases are TGTGCCAGCAGCCCGCAGCGGGAGGGTTACGAGCAGTACTTC. It translates to CASSPQREGYEQYF. The gene calls are TRBV7-2 and TRBJ2-7; 10 bases map to TRBD2. The CDR3 has 14 residues. The trim removed 5 bases at V and 4 bases at J, leaving 5 bases unmatched. The germline V gene encodes CDR1 SGHTA and CDR2 FQGNSA.

The table lists this clone with a few counts. The rearrangement joins TRBV7-2 to TRBJ2-7; no firm D call. Trimming took off 0 bases at V and 2 bases at J, with 14 bases between the two ends. The CDR3 loop spans 16 amino acids. Germline lookup yields CDR1 SGHTA and CDR2 FQGNSA. CDR3 protein: CASSLAVFRKAYEQYF. The CDR3 nucleotides are TGTGCCAGCAGCTTAGCGGTATTCAGGAAAGCCTACGAGCAGTACTTC.

The rearrangement uses TRBV6-4 and TRBJ2-3; 9 nucleotides match TRBD2. CDR1 is MRHNA and CDR2 is SNTAGT in the germline V gene. There are 15 residues in the CDR3. V shed 3 bases and J 1 base; nucleotides not matched to a gene: 2. The CDR3 here is CASSEERGGTDTQYF. The CDR3 region has the DNA TGTGCCAGCAGTGAAGAGCGGGGGGGCACAGATACGCAGTATTTT.

This chain links TRBV4-3 with TRBJ2-3, with D possibly TRBD1 on 6 matching bases. Trimming took off 0 bases at V and 6 bases at J, with 19 bases between the two ends. CDR3 length: 17 residues. The germline V gene encodes CDR1 LGHNA and CDR2 YSLEER. Written as DNA, the CDR3 is TGCGCCAGCAGCCAAGATCAGCTCGGACAGTTAGATGATACGCAGTATTTT. It translates to CASSQDQLGQLDDTQYF.

The rearrangement joins TRBV6-5 to TRBJ2-2, with 9 bases aligning to TRBD2. CDR1 is MNHEY and CDR2 is SVGAGI in the germline V gene. This CDR3 contains 15 residues. V shed 7 bases, J shed 6 bases, and the junction held 9 bases outside the gene matches. The CDR3 protein is CASTSTSGLPGELFF. The CDR3 nucleotides are TGTGCCAGCACGTCGACTAGCGGTCTTCCCGGGGAGCTGTTTTTT.

The chain couples TRBV7-7 to TRBJ2-5, with D possibly TRBD2 on 5 matching bases. There are 16 residues in the CDR3. V gave up 2 bases and J gave up 1 base, with 14 bases separating them. CDR1 SSHAT and CDR2 FNYEAQ come from the germline V gene (reference sequence). CDR3 in DNA: TGTGCCAGCAGCTTATATAATGTCGGAGGCCAAGAGACCCAGTACTTC. It encodes CASSLYNVGGQETQYF.

Notes on this clone: Germline is not matched at one junction end, which may reflect a read error. The rearrangement uses TRBV7-9 and TRBJ2-6; 8 positions agree with TRBD2. CDR3 length equals 18 residues. The germline CDR1 and CDR2 sequences are SEHNR and FQNEAQ (reference sequence). In DNA, the CDR3 is TGTTCCAGCAGCTCCAACTCTCCGGGACTAGCTGGGGCCAACGTCCTGACTTTC. It is translated as CSSSSNSPGLAGANVLTF. The full variable domain, in which reference TRBV7-9 and TRBJ2-6 provide the parts outside the CDR3, is DTGVSQNPRHKITKRGQNVTFRCDPISEHNRLYWYRQTLGQGPEFLTYFQNEAQLEKSRLLSDRFSAERPKGSFSTLEIQRTEQGDSAMYLCSSSSNSPGLAGANVLTFGAGSRLTVL.

This rearrangement joins TRBV5-4 to TRBJ2-5; TRBD1 might be the D (6 bases). Deletions cut 2 bases from V and 2 bases from J, with 7 bases between. Germline values: CDR1 SGHNT, CDR2 YYREEE (reference sequence). The CDR3 is 13 residues long. CDR3 residues: CASSLGTQETQYF. The CDR3 nucleotides are TGTGCCAGCAGCTTAGGGACACAAGAGACCCAGTACTTC.

The chain recombines TRBV30 with TRBJ2-1, with 8 bases lining up with TRBD1. Germline CDR1 GTSNPN, CDR2 SVGIG (reference sequence). With 1 base clipped from V and 2 bases from J, the junction kept 4 bases outside the gene matches. The CDR3 spans 15 residues. The CDR3 loop reads CAWSGLRGPYNEQFF. CDR3 sequence (DNA): TGTGCCTGGAGTGGTCTCAGGGGGCCCTACAATGAGCAGTTCTTC. The full variable domain, completed using reference TRBV30 and TRBJ2-1, is SQTIHQWPATLVQPVGSPLSLECTVEGTSNPNLYWYRQAAGRGLQLLFYSVGIGQISSEVPQNLSASRPQDRQFILSSKKLLLSDSGFYLCAWSGLRGPYNEQFFGPGTRLTVL.

J is TRBJ2-7 and V is TRBV7-9; possibly TRBD1 for D (5 bases). Germline V lookup: CDR1 SEHNR, CDR2 FQNEAQ (reference sequence). V dropped 5 bases and J dropped 7 bases, with 27 bases sitting between them. CDR3 length equals 17 residues. The CDR3 is CASSPSVRQGWSGEQYF. The CDR3 DNA follows: TGTGCCAGCAGCCCATCAGTGAGGCAGGGATGGAGTGGAGAGCAGTACTTC.

The chain carries TRBV27 and TRBJ2-3; D might be TRBD2 (5 bases). Trimming shortened V by 4 bases and J by 6 bases, and 11 bases separated the two germline ends. The CDR3 loop spans 13 amino acids. Germline V gene sequence: CDR1 MNHEY, CDR2 SMNVEV (reference sequence). As DNA, the CDR3 is TGTGCCAGCAGTTCGGGGTTTACGGATACGCAGTATTTT. The encoded protein is CASSSGFTDTQYF.

The chain combines TRBV9 with TRBJ2-1; no clear D. The V gene lost 0 bases and the J gene lost 4 bases, with 8 bases spanning the gap. This CDR3 comprises 14 residues. Germline values: CDR1 SGDLS, CDR2 YYNGEE. CDR3 DNA sequence: TGTGCCAGCAGCGTAGGCCAGACTTACAATGAGCAGTTCTTC. Protein product: CASSVGQTYNEQFF.

The chain has TRBV10-1 and TRBJ1-3, with D uncertain. This CDR3 region has 13 residues. The V gene lost 4 bases and the J gene lost 2 bases, with 6 bases spanning the gap. Germline-derived CDR1 and CDR2 are WNHNN and SYGVQD (reference sequence). CDR3: CASSASTGNTIYF. CDR3 nucleotides: TGCGCCAGCAGTGCGAGTACTGGAAACACCATATATTTT.

The chain combines TRBV4-1 with TRBJ1-4; TRBD1 aligns across 11 bases. Germline CDR1 reads MGHRA; CDR2 reads YSYEKL. After removal of 4 bases from V and 7 bases from J, the junction contained 5 bases not matched to a gene. The CDR3 totals 15 residues. The CDR3 here is CASSRPGQGGEKLFF. In DNA form, the CDR3 reads TGCGCCAGCAGCCGTCCGGGACAGGGGGGTGAAAAACTGTTTTTT.